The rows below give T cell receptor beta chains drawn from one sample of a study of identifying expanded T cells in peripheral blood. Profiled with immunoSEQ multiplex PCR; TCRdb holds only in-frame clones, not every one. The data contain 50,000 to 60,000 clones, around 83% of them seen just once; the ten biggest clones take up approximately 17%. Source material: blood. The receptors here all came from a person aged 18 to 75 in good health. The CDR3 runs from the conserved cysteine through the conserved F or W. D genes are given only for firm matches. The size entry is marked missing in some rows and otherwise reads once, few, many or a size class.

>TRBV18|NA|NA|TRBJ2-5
CASSLQGYETQYF
TGTGCCAGCTCACTGCAGGGCTATGAGACCCAGTACTTC
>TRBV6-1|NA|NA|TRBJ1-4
CASSTAINEKLFF
TGTGCCAGCAGTACGGCAATCAATGAAAAACTGTTTTTT
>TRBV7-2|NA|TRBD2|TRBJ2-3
CASSSFAGAEDTQYF
TGTGCCAGCAGTTCTTTTGCGGGAGCTGAAGATACGCAGTATTTT
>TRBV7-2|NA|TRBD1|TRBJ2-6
CASSLGTDQYSGANVLTF
TGTGCCAGCAGCCTCGGGACAGATCAATACTCTGGGGCCAACGTCCTGACTTTC
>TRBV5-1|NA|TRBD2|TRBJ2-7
CASSLRRTSGFYEQYF
TGCGCCAGCAGCTTGCGGAGGACTAGCGGGTTCTACGAGCAGTACTTC
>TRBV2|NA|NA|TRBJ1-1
CASRMERLNTEAFF
TGTGCCAGCAGAATGGAACGGTTGAACACTGAAGCTTTCTTT
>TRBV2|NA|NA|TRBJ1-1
CASTPQTTANTEAFF
TGTGCCAGCACCCCACAGACGACAGCGAACACTGAAGCTTTCTTT
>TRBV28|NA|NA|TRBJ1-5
CASMAPRGWGSNQPQHF
TGTGCCAGCATGGCCCCCCGGGGTTGGGGGAGCAATCAGCCCCAGCATTTT
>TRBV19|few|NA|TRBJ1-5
CASSAHRENQPQHF
TGTGCCAGTAGTGCACACCGGGAAAATCAGCCCCAGCATTTT
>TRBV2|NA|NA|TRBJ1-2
CASSEVRAPLYGYTF
TGTGCCAGCAGTGAAGTCAGAGCACCGCTCTATGGCTACACCTTC
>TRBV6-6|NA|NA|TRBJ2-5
CASSYSRETQYF
TGTGCCAGCAGTTACTCGCGAGAGACCCAGTACTTC
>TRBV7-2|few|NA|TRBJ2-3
CASSALDTQYF
TGTGCCAGCAGCGCATTAGATACGCAGTATTTT
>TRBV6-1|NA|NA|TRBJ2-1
CASSESPGAHNEQFF
TGTGCCAGCAGTGAATCGCCGGGGGCACACAATGAGCAGTTCTTC
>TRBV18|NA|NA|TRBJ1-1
CASSPRSRGGTEAFF
TGTGCCAGCTCACCACGGTCCCGGGGTGGCACTGAAGCTTTCTTT
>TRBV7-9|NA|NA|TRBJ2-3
CASSLSIDTQYF
TGTGCCAGCAGCTTATCCATAGATACGCAGTATTTT
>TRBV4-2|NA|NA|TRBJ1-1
CASSPGDSVSTEAFF
TGTGCCAGCAGCCCGGGGGATTCGGTGAGCACTGAAGCTTTCTTT
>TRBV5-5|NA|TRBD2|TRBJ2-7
CASSLGSGRQGGEQYF
TGTGCCAGCAGCTTGGGGAGCGGGAGACAAGGTGGCGAGCAGTACTTC
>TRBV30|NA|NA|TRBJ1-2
CAWSPTRDVGYTF
TGTGCCTGGAGTCCGACCCGGGACGTCGGCTACACCTTC
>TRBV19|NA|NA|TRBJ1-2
CASSIANYGYTF
TGTGCCAGTAGTATCGCGAACTATGGCTACACCTTC
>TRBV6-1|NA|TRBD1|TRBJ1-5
CASVPGQGFNQPQHF
TGTGCCAGTGTACCGGGACAGGGTTTCAATCAGCCCCAGCATTTT
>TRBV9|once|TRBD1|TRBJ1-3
CASGPGTVSGNTIYF
TGTGCCAGCGGTCCCGGGACAGTCTCTGGAAACACCATATATTTT
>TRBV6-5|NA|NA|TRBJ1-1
CASSLLGPSRGAFF
TGTGCCAGCAGTCTCCTGGGACCGTCCAGAGGGGCTTTCTTT
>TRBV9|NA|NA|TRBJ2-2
CASSVAANTGELFF
TGTGCCAGCAGCGTAGCCGCGAACACCGGGGAGCTGTTTTTT
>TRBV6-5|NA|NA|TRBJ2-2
CASSYTPNTGELFF
TGTGCCAGCAGTTACACTCCGAACACCGGGGAGCTGTTTTTT
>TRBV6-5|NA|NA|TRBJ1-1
CASNRYTEAFF
TGTGCCAGCAACAGATACACTGAAGCTTTCTTT
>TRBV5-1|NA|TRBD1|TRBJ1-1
CASSWRQGMNTEAFF
TGCGCCAGCAGCTGGAGACAGGGGATGAACACTGAAGCTTTCTTT
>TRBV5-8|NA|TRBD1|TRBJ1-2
CASSHRRGLNGYTF
TGTGCCAGCAGCCATCGCAGGGGGTTGAATGGCTACACCTTC
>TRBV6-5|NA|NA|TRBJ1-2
CASSYSEGGPYGYTF
TGTGCCAGCAGTTACTCGGAAGGGGGGCCTTATGGCTACACCTTC
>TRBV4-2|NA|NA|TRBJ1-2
CASSQEQGKDYGYTF
TGTGCCAGCAGCCAAGAACAGGGAAAGGATTATGGCTACACCTTC
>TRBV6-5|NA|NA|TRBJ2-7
CASSSTEKDEQYF
TGTGCCAGCAGTTCCACGGAGAAGGACGAGCAGTACTTC
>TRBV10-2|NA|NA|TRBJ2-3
CASRWDGGTDTQYF
TGCGCCAGCCGGTGGGACGGGGGCACAGATACGCAGTATTTT
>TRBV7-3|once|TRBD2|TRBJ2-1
CASSLGPGLRNYNEQFF
TGTGCCAGCAGCTTGGGACCGGGACTAAGAAACTACAATGAGCAGTTCTTC
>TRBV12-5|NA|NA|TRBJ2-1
CASGGISHQGGEQFF
TGTGCTAGTGGTGGGATTAGCCATCAAGGAGGTGAGCAGTTCTTC
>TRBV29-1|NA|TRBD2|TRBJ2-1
CSVDGLVYYNEQFF
TGCAGCGTTGACGGACTAGTCTACTACAATGAGCAGTTCTTC
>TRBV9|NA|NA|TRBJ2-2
CASSVVGGGELFF
TGTGCCAGCAGCGTAGTTGGGGGCGGGGAGCTGTTTTTT
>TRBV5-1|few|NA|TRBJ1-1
CASSFDSSMNTEAFF
TGCGCCAGCAGCTTCGACAGCTCCATGAACACTGAAGCTTTCTTT
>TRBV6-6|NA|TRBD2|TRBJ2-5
CATKGLREGPKTQYF
TGTGCCACCAAGGGTCTGAGGGAGGGCCCGAAGACCCAGTACTTC
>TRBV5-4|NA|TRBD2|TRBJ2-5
CASSWTSGREETQYF
TGTGCCAGCAGCTGGACTAGCGGGAGGGAAGAGACCCAGTACTTC
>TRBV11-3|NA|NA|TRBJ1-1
CASSFQKGTEAFF
TGTGCCAGCAGCTTTCAGAAGGGAACTGAAGCTTTCTTT
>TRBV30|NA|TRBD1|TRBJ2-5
CAFNGQGASGETQYF
TGTGCCTTTAATGGACAGGGGGCATCCGGAGAGACCCAGTACTTC
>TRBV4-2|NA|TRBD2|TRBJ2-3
CASSQETSQGGGATDTQYF
TGTGCCAGCAGCCAAGAAACCTCCCAAGGCGGGGGGGCGACAGATACGCAGTATTTT
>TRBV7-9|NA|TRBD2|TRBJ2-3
CASSRTSASTDTQYF
TGTGCCAGCAGCCGAACTAGCGCGAGCACAGATACGCAGTATTTT
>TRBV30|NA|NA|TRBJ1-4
CAWSARSLNEKLFF
TGTGCCTGGAGTGCCAGGAGTTTGAATGAAAAACTGTTTTTT
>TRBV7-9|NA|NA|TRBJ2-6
CASSSRGSGANVLTF
TGTGCCAGCAGTTCCAGAGGTTCTGGGGCCAACGTCCTGACTTTC
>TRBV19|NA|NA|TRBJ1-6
CASRDRSATPLHF
TGTGCCAGTAGAGATAGGTCCGCCACACCCCTCCACTTT
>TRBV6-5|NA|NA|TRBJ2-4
CASKPAVSAKNIQYF
TGTGCCAGCAAGCCCGCAGTCTCAGCCAAAAACATTCAGTACTTC
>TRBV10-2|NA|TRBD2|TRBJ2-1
CASRATPGLAGGNEQFF
TGCGCCAGCAGGGCAACTCCGGGACTAGCGGGAGGCAATGAGCAGTTCTTC
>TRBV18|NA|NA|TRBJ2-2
CASSPATGELFF
TGTGCCAGCTCACCAGCGACCGGGGAGCTGTTTTTT
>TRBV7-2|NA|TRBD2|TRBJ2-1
CASSLVGLVHDRYNEQFF
TGTGCCAGCAGCTTGGTAGGACTAGTGCATGACCGGTACAATGAGCAGTTCTTC
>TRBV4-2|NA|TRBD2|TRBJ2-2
CASSRLLAGGSPNTGELFF
TGTGCCAGCAGCCGCTTACTAGCGGGGGGATCCCCTAACACCGGGGAGCTGTTTTTT
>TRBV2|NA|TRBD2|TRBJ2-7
CASSGTSDYSEQYF
TGTGCCAGCTCCGGGACTAGCGATTACAGCGAGCAGTACTTC